Given below is one T cell receptor beta chain in context. As yet, its antigen is unknown. Germline lookup yields CDR1 SNHLY and CDR2 FYNNEI. The CDR3 is made up of 15 amino acids. This sample stems from a study of blood T cells in healthy people across ages. Samples each yielded at least 5 micrograms of total RNA. For the second PCR, which ran for 7 to 11 cycles, a sample-barcoded 5' primer and a J-beta primer mix were used. Each cDNA molecule, via a template-switch adaptor with 12 random nucleotides, was tagged. Using its own MiXCR run on the 5' RACE reads, TCRdb lists one record per CDR3 protein. The table has about 1 million distinct CDR3 sequences, more than 35% seen once. Study results and caveats: Age brought a roughly linear fall in TCR beta diversity measured per million T cells. Calculation of diversity from one million T cells yielded estimates considered to be underestimates.

The sequenced sample was blood. This TCR came from a woman aged 60-75 years in good health. The chain is built from TRBV2 and TRBJ2-7; 7 bases align to TRBD1. Near its end, the DNA agrees better with TRBJ2-5, so the J call may be wrong. CDR3 sequence reads: CASREDRRTRVTQYF. CDR3 bases: TGTGCCAGCAGAGAGGACAGGAGGACTCGGGTGACCCAGTACTTC.